In its sample, the clone carrying this T cell receptor (beta chain) was seen many times. The data originate from a study of Graves' ophthalmopathy and Graves' hyperthyroidism. The sequenced template was RNA, covering the TCR beta CDR3 region. First-round RT-PCR with HTBI primers preceded a second-round multiplex PCR. TCRdb itself ran the multiplex PCR reads through MiXCR, one entry per CDR3 protein. Here the sample spans over a million distinct CDR3 sequences, 35% to 45% being singletons. CDR3 length: 14 residues. V gave up 6 bases and J gave up 1 base, with 12 bases separating them. Germline V CDR1 and CDR2: SQVTM, ANQGSEA.

The material sequenced was peripheral blood or thyroid tissue (not recorded which). The genes are TRBV29-1 and TRBJ2-2; D is perhaps TRBD2 (7 bases). The source is an adult man with Graves' hyperthyroidism. CDR3 protein: CSVKGGGNTGELFF. The CDR3 nucleotides read TGCAGCGTGAAAGGGGGGGGGAACACCGGGGAGCTGTTTTTT.